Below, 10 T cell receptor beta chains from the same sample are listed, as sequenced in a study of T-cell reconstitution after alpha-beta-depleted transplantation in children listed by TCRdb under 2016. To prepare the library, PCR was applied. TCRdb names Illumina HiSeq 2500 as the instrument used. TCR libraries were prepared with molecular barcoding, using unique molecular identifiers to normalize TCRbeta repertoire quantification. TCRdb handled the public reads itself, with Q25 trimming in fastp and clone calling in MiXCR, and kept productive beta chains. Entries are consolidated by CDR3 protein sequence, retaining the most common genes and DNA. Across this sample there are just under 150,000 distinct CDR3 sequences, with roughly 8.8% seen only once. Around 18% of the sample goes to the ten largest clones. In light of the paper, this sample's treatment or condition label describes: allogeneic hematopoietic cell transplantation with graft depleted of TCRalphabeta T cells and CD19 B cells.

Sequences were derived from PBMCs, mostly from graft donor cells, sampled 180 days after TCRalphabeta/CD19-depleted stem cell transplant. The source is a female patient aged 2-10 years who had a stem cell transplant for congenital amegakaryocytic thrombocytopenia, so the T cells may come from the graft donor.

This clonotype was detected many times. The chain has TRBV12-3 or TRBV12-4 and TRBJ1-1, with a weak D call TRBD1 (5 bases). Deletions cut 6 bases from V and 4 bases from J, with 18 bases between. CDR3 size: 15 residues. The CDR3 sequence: CASSPEPQGVTEAFF. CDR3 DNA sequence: TGTGCCAGCAGCCCAGAGCCTCAGGGCGTCACTGAAGCTTTCTTT.

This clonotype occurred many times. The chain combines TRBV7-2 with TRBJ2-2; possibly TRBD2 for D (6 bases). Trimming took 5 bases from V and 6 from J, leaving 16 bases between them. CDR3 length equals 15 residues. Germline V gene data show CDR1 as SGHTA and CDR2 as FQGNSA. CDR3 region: CASSKGGLRAGELFF. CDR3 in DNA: TGTGCCAGCAGCAAGGGAGGTCTGAGGGCCGGGGAGCTGTTTTTT.

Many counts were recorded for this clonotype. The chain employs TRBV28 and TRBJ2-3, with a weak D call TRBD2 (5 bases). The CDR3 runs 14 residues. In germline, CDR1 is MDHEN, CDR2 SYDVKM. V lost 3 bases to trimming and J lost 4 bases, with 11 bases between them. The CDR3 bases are TGTGCCAGCAGTTTGCTACTAGTCCCAGATACGCAGTATTTT. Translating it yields CASSLLLVPDTQYF.

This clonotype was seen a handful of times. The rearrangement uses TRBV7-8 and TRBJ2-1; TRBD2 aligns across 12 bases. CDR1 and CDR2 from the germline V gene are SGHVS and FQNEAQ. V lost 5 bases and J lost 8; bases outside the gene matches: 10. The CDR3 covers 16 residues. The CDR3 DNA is TGTGCCAGCAGCGGCGGTCTAGCGGGAGGGCTTCATGAGCAGTTCTTC. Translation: CASSGGLAGGLHEQFF. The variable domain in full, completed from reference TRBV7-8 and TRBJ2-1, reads GAGVSQSPRYKVAKRGQDVALRCDPISGHVSLFWYQQALGQGPEFLTYFQNEAQLDKSGLPSDRFFAERPEGSVSTLKIQRTQQEDSAVYLCASSGGLAGGLHEQFFGPGTRLTVL.

The CDR3 region is CASSQTVTGGYNSPLHF. The CDR3 nucleotides read TGTGCCAGCAGCCAGACCGTGACAGGCGGCTATAATTCACCCCTCCACTTT. The chain combines TRBV4-2 with TRBJ1-6, with D possibly being TRBD1 (6 bases). Trimming removed 3 bases at V and 3 bases at J, with 15 bases between. Germline V gives CDR1 LGHNA, CDR2 YNFKEQ. This CDR3 has 17 residues.

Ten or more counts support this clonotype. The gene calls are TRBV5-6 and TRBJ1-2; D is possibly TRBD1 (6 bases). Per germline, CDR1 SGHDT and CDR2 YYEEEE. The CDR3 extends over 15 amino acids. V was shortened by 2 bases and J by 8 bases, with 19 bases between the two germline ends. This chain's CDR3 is CASSLTFGQKEGYTF. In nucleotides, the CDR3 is TGTGCCAGCAGCTTAACCTTTGGACAGAAGGAGGGCTACACCTTC.

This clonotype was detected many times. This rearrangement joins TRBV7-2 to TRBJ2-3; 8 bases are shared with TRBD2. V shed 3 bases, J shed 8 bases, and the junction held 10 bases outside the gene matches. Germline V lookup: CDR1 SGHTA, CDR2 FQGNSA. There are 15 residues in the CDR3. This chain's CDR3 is CASSFSGSVSGTQYF. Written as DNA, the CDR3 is TGTGCCAGCAGCTTCAGCGGGAGTGTTTCCGGTACGCAGTATTTT.

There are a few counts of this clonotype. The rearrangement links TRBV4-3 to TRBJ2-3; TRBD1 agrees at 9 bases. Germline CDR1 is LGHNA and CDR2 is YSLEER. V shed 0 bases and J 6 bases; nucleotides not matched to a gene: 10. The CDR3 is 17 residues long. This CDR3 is CASSQDRGQGRQDTQYF. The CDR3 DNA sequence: TGCGCCAGCAGCCAAGATCGGGGACAGGGTCGACAGGATACGCAGTATTTT.

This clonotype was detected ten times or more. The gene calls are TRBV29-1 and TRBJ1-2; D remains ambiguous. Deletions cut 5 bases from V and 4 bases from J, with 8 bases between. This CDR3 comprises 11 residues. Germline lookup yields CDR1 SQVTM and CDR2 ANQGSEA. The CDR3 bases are TGCAGCGTTTCGCAGCTCTATGGCTACACCTTC. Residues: CSVSQLYGYTF.

In DNA, the CDR3 is TGCAGTGCTAGAATACCGGGACAGTCACTCTATGGCTACACCTTC. Translation: CSARIPGQSLYGYTF. The rearrangement uses TRBV20-1 and TRBJ1-2, with 7 bases lining up with TRBD1. From germline, CDR1 is DFQATT and CDR2 SNEGSKA (reference sequence). V shed 2 bases, J shed 4 bases, and the junction held 10 bases outside the gene matches. The CDR3 sequence is 15 residues long.